The present entry profiles one TCR beta chain with its context. The sample holds one count of this clone. What antigen it recognizes has not been identified. Base qualities are not provided; no much larger clone lies one nucleotide away. Based on the germline V gene (reference sequence), the CDR1 and CDR2 sequences are MNHNY and SVGAGI. V is pared back by 0 bases and J by 7 bases, with 15 bases lying between the germline termini. The CDR3 runs 16 amino acids, cysteine and phenylalanine included. The entry retains the CDR3 DNA only, 48 bases that are in frame from base 1. A single peripheral blood draw of around 120 mL on average was collected from each donor into heparinised tubes. A BD FACSAria II and a panel including CD45RO, CCR7, CD25, CD127, CD95 and CD27 were used to sort naive, central memory, regulatory and stem cell-like memory CD4+ T cells. All sorted populations exceeded 95% purity. PBMCs were isolated immediately by Lymphoprep density gradient centrifugation and stained directly without culture. Samples were stained and sorted in pairs, with one healthy donor and one patient per experiment, so that batch effects were minimized.

This entry belongs to a study of beta chain features in type 1 diabetes (dated by TCRdb to the late 2010s). The study in broad terms: Mean age, gender distribution, total cell number and subset yield did not differ between patients and healthy donors. Across all samples, around 100 million sorted cells were examined, and cell number per subset correlated strongly with RNA yield. The study compared TCRB repertoires of sorted circulating CD4+ T cell subsets between recently diagnosed type 1 diabetes patients and matched healthy donors. Regulatory and stem cell-like memory subsets were obtained from only 8 patients and roughly eight healthy donors, while naive and central memory subsets were obtained from all 28 donors. General study outcomes and caveats: PCR may preferentially amplify shorter templates, but because patient and control samples were amplified and corrected together, any resulting skew would affect both groups equally. Because cDNA rather than genomic DNA was sequenced, highly expressing activated cells could have been over-represented, although no difference in activation and CD3 levels was found between groups. Patients with type 1 diabetes made fewer insertions and deleted more nucleotides at VDJ recombination sites, implying thymic rearrangement abnormalities. Because small numbers of individuals were included in the HLA sub-analyses, any influence of HLA type on TCRB rearrangement was left unresolved. In all four CD4+ subsets, TCRB CDR3 length was moderately but significantly shorter in type 1 diabetes patients. Naive, central memory and regulatory TCRB repertoires appeared to be more alike among patients than among healthy donors.

The entire isolated RNA was reverse transcribed using the High Capacity cDNA Reverse Transcription Kit, and thus expressed TCRB transcripts were sequenced. Deep immunoSEQ sequencing was applied to naive, central memory and regulatory T cell samples, giving an average of around 3.8 million total reads per sample. Sorted cells were lysed in RLT buffer and RNA was extracted with DNase-treated RNeasy Micro or Mini kits, depending on cell number. To prevent cross-contamination, each cell subset was processed individually, whereas patient and healthy donor samples were processed jointly. The immunoSEQ multiplex PCR was used to amplify TCRB sequences from cDNA, yielding 87-bp fragments that span the CDR3 region. Sequencing of the amplicons was done on the Illumina HiSeq platform. The authors' pipeline ran thus. PCR bias was computationally corrected using synthetic template baselines, reads within Hamming distance 2 were collapsed, and singletons that could not be merged were discarded. Reads were aligned against IMGT so that V, D and J genes, CDR3 length and insertions or deletions at six rearrangement sites could be assigned. Clonotype counts were normalized to sorted cell number within each subset before computing true diversity and Gini coefficients with the tcR R package. Repertoire sharing was quantified using the overlap coefficient calculated on TCRB nucleotide sequences. This immuneACCESS table, as held by TCRdb, lists in-frame sequences with V and J called but not all clones. Of the missing ones, under half trace to an unresolved V gene in checked studies; the others have no known cause. Clonal size and the V and J genes are those of that table, whereas D and trimming came from the DNA. In all, the sample holds 25,000 or so clones, and over 60% of those were seen once. Around 2% of the sample belongs to the ten largest clones.

The V gene is TRBV6-6 and the J gene is TRBJ2-2; TRBD2 could be the D gene, as 6 bases match. The sequencing input was Tregs from blood. This specimen's cell subset or site label, interpreted: regulatory CD4+ T cells. This receptor was identified in a woman between 35 and 50 years old in good health. The DNA is TGTGCCAGCAGTTACTCGCGGGGAGGACGGGGCGGGGAGCTGTTTTTT. It translates to CASSYSRGGRGGELFF.